These 20 T cell receptor beta chains were all obtained from the same sample, sequenced in a study of T-cell reconstitution after alpha-beta-depleted transplantation in children. Preparing the TCRbeta library involved the use of unique molecular identifiers. MiXCR was run by TCRdb on the PCR reads, yielding one entry per CDR3 protein. The repertoire holds fewer than 700,000 distinct CDR3 sequences, 10% to 15% seen once, with around 2.2% in the top ten. The sequenced sample was PBMCs, mostly from graft donor cells, obtained 360 days after TCRalphabeta/CD19-depleted stem cell transplant. Receptor source: a male patient younger than 18 who had a stem cell transplant for acute myeloid leukemia, so the T cells may come from the graft donor.

The V gene is TRBV11-3, the J gene TRBJ2-3; unclear D gene. V lost 1 base and J lost 6, with 8 bases in between. Germline CDR1 SGHNT, CDR2 YENEEA. The CDR3 has 13 amino acids. CDR3 region: CASSLAGRDTQYF. The CDR3 DNA reads TGTGCCAGCAGCTTAGCTGGACGGGATACGCAGTATTTT.

This clonotype occurred a few times. A much larger clone sits a single nucleotide away, making a read error possible. This rearrangement joins TRBV7-8 to TRBJ2-5; TRBD2 aligns across 10 bases. This CDR3 comprises 15 residues. From germline, CDR1 is SGHVS and CDR2 FQNEAQ. Trimming cost V 4 bases and J 0 bases; bases outside gene matches: 2. DNA for the CDR3: TGTGCCAGCAGCTCGACTAGCGGGTACCAAGAGACCCAGTACTTC. This gives the protein CASSSTSGYQETQYF.

This clonotype has at least ten counts. V usage is TRBV28 and J usage is TRBJ1-2; tentative D call: TRBD1 (5 bases). Trimming pared 11 bases from V and 5 bases from J, leaving 15 bases between. The CDR3 runs to 12 residues. CDR1 is MDHEN and CDR2 is SYDVKM in the germline V gene. The chain's CDR3 is CAGSRGVYGYTF. The DNA of the CDR3 is TGTGCCGGTTCGAGGGGAGTGTATGGCTACACCTTC.

This clonotype has just a few counts. This sequence joins TRBV21-1 and TRBJ2-7. TRBV21-1 is a known pseudogene. This CDR3 is built from 16 residues. The chain's CDR3 is CASSKGRYLKAYEQYF. The CDR3 DNA sequence: TGTGCCAGCAGCAAAGGCCGGTACCTAAAGGCCTACGAGCAGTACTTC.

In its sample, this clonotype was seen a few times. This rearrangement joins TRBV6-2 or TRBV6-3 to TRBJ2-7, with D maybe TRBD1 (6 bases). Germline-derived CDR1 and CDR2 are MNHEY and SVGEGT. Between the trimmed V and J ends, which lost 8 bases and 2 bases, there was a span of 13 bases. The CDR3 runs to 13 residues. CDR3 residues: CASSHGTTYEQYF. As DNA, the CDR3 is TGTGCCAGCTCCCACGGGACAACCTACGAGCAGTACTTC.

The V call is TRBV28, the J call TRBJ1-6, with D maybe TRBD1 (6 bases). The ends were cut back, 5 bases at V and 10 bases at J, with 18 bases in the middle. Germline V gene data show CDR1 as MDHEN and CDR2 as SYDVKM. There are 15 residues in the CDR3. CDR3 bases: TGTGCCAGCAGTACAGGGTTCAGTCTCAGCTCACCCCTCCACTTT. Translation gives CASSTGFSLSSPLHF.

This clonotype was seen more than once but under ten times. The rearrangement joins TRBV12-3 or TRBV12-4 to TRBJ2-3, with D tentatively TRBD1 (6 bases). This CDR3 spans 14 amino acids. V was pared by 7 bases and J by 2 bases, with 13 bases between. The CDR3 protein is CASTKTGNTDTQYF. The CDR3 DNA reads as TGTGCCAGCACCAAGACAGGAAACACAGATACGCAGTATTTT.

This clonotype has at least ten counts. The chain recombines TRBV29-1 with TRBJ2-2, with TRBD2 identical over 7 bases. This CDR3 contains 14 residues. With 3 bases clipped from V and 1 base from J, the junction kept 2 bases outside the gene matches. Germline-derived CDR1 and CDR2 are SQVTM and ANQGSEA. This CDR3 reads CSVDERGNTGELFF. CDR3 DNA: TGCAGCGTTGACGAGCGGGGGAACACCGGGGAGCTGTTTTTT.

In DNA form, the CDR3 reads TGTGCCAGCAGCGGCCGGGACAGGACCTACGAGCAGTACTTC. It encodes CASSGRDRTYEQYF. The genes are TRBV3-1 and TRBJ2-7; TRBD1 matches at 8 bases. Per the germline V gene, CDR1 is LGHDT and CDR2 is YNNKEL (reference sequence). CDR3 length: 14 amino acids. Trimming removed 5 bases from V and 2 bases from J; junction bases left unmatched: 5.

There are a few counts of this clonotype. The CDR3 DNA reads as TGCAGCGTTGGTGGGTGGCAAGTCGAGCAGTACTTC. It translates to CSVGGWQVEQYF. J is TRBJ2-7 and V is TRBV29-1, with D hard to call. This CDR3 has 12 amino acids. Per germline, CDR1 SQVTM and CDR2 ANQGSEA. Trimming pared 4 bases from V and 6 bases from J, leaving 13 bases between.

This sequence joins TRBV7-3 and TRBJ2-1; TRBD2 matches at 11 bases. The V gene's germline CDR1 is SGHTA and CDR2 FQGTGA. J gave up 7 bases and V 5 bases, and 4 bases lay outside the gene matches. There are 14 residues in the CDR3. CDR3 region: CASSTSGRGNEQFF. CDR3 DNA sequence: TGTGCCAGCAGCACTAGCGGGAGAGGGAATGAGCAGTTCTTC.

This clonotype turned up a few times. J is TRBJ2-7 and V is TRBV12-3 or TRBV12-4; D might be TRBD2 (5 bases). Trimming cost V 5 bases and J 3 bases, with 17 bases left between them. There are 15 residues in the CDR3. The CDR3 DNA reads TGTGCCAGCAGTCACTACCTGACGGGGAACTACGAGCAGTACTTC. Amino acid sequence: CASSHYLTGNYEQYF.

V is TRBV12-3 or TRBV12-4 and J is TRBJ1-5, with D possibly matching TRBD1 (5 bases). The V and J ends lost 4 bases and 5 bases respectively, with 18 bases between them. The CDR3 runs to 16 residues. The CDR3 nucleotides are TGTGCCAGCAGTTGGGCGGGACGAGGGGCGGATCAGCCCCAGCATTTT. Translated: CASSWAGRGADQPQHF.

The CDR3 coding sequence is TGTGCCAGCACCTCGAATCGGGGGTTAGGCGAGCAGTACTTC. This translates into CASTSNRGLGEQYF. V is TRBV7-9 and J is TRBJ2-7; D may be TRBD2 (6 bases). From germline, CDR1 is SEHNR and CDR2 FQNEAQ (reference sequence). The germline V and J ends were trimmed by 7 bases and 6 bases, with 19 bases remaining between them. CDR3 size: 14 residues.

This clonotype was counted only a few times. The chain has TRBV20-1 and TRBJ2-5; no clear D gene. V lost 5 bases and J 1 base, leaving 14 bases between the germline ends. Germline V gives CDR1 DFQATT, CDR2 SNEGSKA (reference sequence). CDR3 length: 14 residues. DNA of the CDR3: TGCAGTGCTCGTAGGCGGATTACCCAAGAGACCCAGTACTTC. Its protein product is CSARRRITQETQYF.

This clonotype occurred many times. The gene calls are TRBV20-1 and TRBJ2-7; TRBD1 matches 7 bases. The CDR3 consists of 13 residues. CDR1 and CDR2 (germline): DFQATT, SNEGSKA (reference sequence). J was trimmed by 1 base and V by 3 bases; bases with no gene match: 3. The CDR3 nucleotides are TGCAGTGCTAGCCCGGGACAGTCCTACGAGCAGTACTTC. Translated: CSASPGQSYEQYF.

In its sample, this clonotype was seen a few times. The chain uses TRBV6-2 or TRBV6-3 and TRBJ1-1; TRBD1 agrees at 8 bases. V was pared by 4 bases and J by 0 bases, with 7 bases of the junction left unmatched. CDR1 MNHEY and CDR2 SVGEGT come from the germline V gene. The CDR3 length is 16 residues. In nucleotides, the CDR3 is TGTGCCAGCAGTTGGACAGGGATCGGATTGAACACTGAAGCTTTCTTT. Protein product: CASSWTGIGLNTEAFF.

This clonotype was counted a few times. V is TRBV7-9 and J is TRBJ1-4; 9 nucleotides align to TRBD1. Trimming at V came to 8 bases and at J to 3 bases, leaving 4 bases not matched to a gene. The CDR3 has 14 amino acids. Germline V gene sequence: CDR1 SEHNR, CDR2 FQNEAQ (reference sequence). CDR3 sequence (DNA): TGTGCCAGCGGACGGGACAGGGCTAATGAAAAACTGTTTTTT. It specifies CASGRDRANEKLFF.

The chain links TRBV18 to TRBJ2-2; 9 positions agree with TRBD1. There are 17 residues in the CDR3. Germline V CDR1 and CDR2: KGHSH, LQKENI. V was pared by 1 base and J by 4 bases, with 7 bases of the junction left unmatched. The CDR3 DNA sequence: TGTGCCAGCTCACCACTGACACAGGGGGCTTTCACCGGGGAGCTGTTTTTT. Amino acids: CASSPLTQGAFTGELFF. Full variable domain (outside the CDR3, taken from reference TRBV18 and TRBJ2-2): NAGVMQNPRHLVRRRGQEARLRCSPMKGHSHVYWYRQLPEEGLKFMVYLQKENIIDESGMPKERFSAEFPKEGPSILRIQQVVRGDSAAYFCASSPLTQGAFTGELFFGEGSRLTVL.

The table lists this clonotype with many counts. The V call is TRBV24-1, the J call TRBJ2-7, with a tentative D call TRBD1 (6 bases). V was cut by 1 base and J by 4 bases, with 7 bases left in between. The CDR3 extends over 13 amino acids. CDR1 and CDR2 from the germline V gene are KGHDR and SFDVKD. This chain's CDR3 is CATSDFTGYEQYF. The CDR3 DNA is TGTGCCACCAGTGATTTTACAGGGTACGAGCAGTACTTC.